These 5 T cell receptor beta chains were sequenced from one sample in a study of T cell responses to AZD1222 COVID-19 vaccine. Produced via immunoSEQ multiplex PCR; TCRdb's table is partial and in-frame only. The sample contains about 68,000 clones, about 80% of which appear only once. Sequencing used peripheral blood, obtained on day 0 of AZD1222 vaccination. The receptor source for this set is an adult in good health.

The chain recombines TRBV21-1 with TRBJ1-2; TRBD1 is the table's D call, not checked against the DNA. TRBV21-1 is a pseudogene segment. The CDR3 length is 15 residues. This CDR3 is CASSKESRTGYGYTF. In DNA, the CDR3 is TGTGCCAGCAGCAAAGAGTCCCGGACAGGCTATGGCTACACCTTC.

The chain uses TRBV5-1 and TRBJ1-5, with 8 bases identical to TRBD1. CDR3 length: 16 amino acids. The ends lost 4 bases at V and 3 bases at J; junction bases unmatched: 9. The germline gives CDR1 SGHRS, CDR2 YFSETQ. In DNA, the CDR3 is TGCGCCAGCAGCATCAACGGACAGGGAGTCAATCAGCCCCAGCATTTT. It specifies CASSINGQGVNQPQHF.

This chain uses TRBV3-1 (or the pseudogene TRBV3-2) with TRBJ2-7; D possibly corresponds to TRBD2 (5 bases). Trimming removed 6 bases at V and 6 bases at J, with 15 bases between. Germline CDR1 reads LGHDT; CDR2 reads YNNKEL (reference sequence). The CDR3 has 13 residues. The CDR3 reads CASSDVVGSEQYF. CDR3 nucleotides: TGTGCCAGCAGTGACGTAGTAGGGAGCGAGCAGTACTTC.

As DNA, the CDR3 is TGTGCCAGCAGCCCCGAGACAGGATCCATGAACACTGAAGCTTTCTTT. Its protein is CASSPETGSMNTEAFF. V usage is TRBV13 and J usage is TRBJ1-1, with TRBD1 as a possible D gene (6 bases). The CDR3 is 16 residues long. Germline CDR1 reads PRHDT; CDR2 reads FYEKMQ (reference sequence). Trimming took off 5 bases at V and 0 bases at J, with 16 bases between the two ends.

This clone came up many times. V gene TRBV7-9 combines with J gene TRBJ1-1; 7 bases align to TRBD1. CDR1 is SEHNR and CDR2 is FQNEAQ in the germline V gene (reference sequence). This CDR3 region has 16 residues. V lost 2 bases, J lost 0 bases, and 6 bases stayed unmatched. For the CDR3, the DNA is TGTGCCAGCAGCTTACCTACAGGGGAAGTGAACACTGAAGCTTTCTTT. Its protein is CASSLPTGEVNTEAFF.